These T cell receptor beta chains were read from a single sample in a study of regulatory T cells in long-lasting Graves disease. A single record per CDR3 protein comes from TCRdb applying MiXCR to the multiplex PCR reads. The profile covers 250,000 to 400,000 distinct CDR3 sequences, with 18% appearing a single time and around 37% taken by the ten largest. The source was peripheral blood mononuclear cells (PBMCs), collected at new diagnosis, from a patient treated with antithyroid drugs. Every receptor here comes from a female donor with Graves disease. The CDR3 runs from the conserved cysteine through the conserved F or W. Each record gives: J gene, D gene, clone size, V gene, CDR3 DNA, CDR3 protein. The D gene is left open where the match is weak. The listing skips clone size in some rows; elsewhere it reads once, few, many or a size class.

J: TRBJ2-1
D: TRBD2
size: -
V: TRBV4-1
DNA: TGCGCCAGCAGCCAAACTAGCGGGAGCCTTAGCTCCTACAATGAACAGTTCTTC
CDR3: CASSQTSGSLSSYNEQFF

J: TRBJ2-2
D: -
size: few
V: TRBV12-5
DNA: TGTGCTAGTGGTTTGACCGGGGTGGCCGGGGAGCTGTTTTTT
CDR3: CASGLTGVAGELFF

J: TRBJ2-7
D: -
size: many
V: TRBV5-1
DNA: TGCGCCAGCAGCTTGGATACGGGGGCCCGATCCTACGAGCAGTACTTC
CDR3: CASSLDTGARSYEQYF

J: TRBJ1-4
D: -
size: -
V: TRBV20-1
DNA: TGCAGTCCAGGGCCAATTAATGAAAAACTGTTTTTT
CDR3: CSPGPINEKLFF

J: TRBJ2-1
D: -
size: few
V: TRBV28
DNA: TGTGCCAGCAGTTTTGCAGGGCCGAGATACAATGAGCAGTTCTTC
CDR3: CASSFAGPRYNEQFF

J: TRBJ2-7
D: -
size: many
V: TRBV9
DNA: TGTGCCAGCAGCACCCCAGGGGACAACGAGCAGTACTTC
CDR3: CASSTPGDNEQYF

J: TRBJ2-2
D: TRBD1
size: many
V: TRBV2
DNA: TGTGCCAGCATTCGTCGGACAGGGGTTTACGGGGAGCTGTTTTTT
CDR3: CASIRRTGVYGELFF

J: TRBJ1-6
D: -
size: -
V: TRBV28
DNA: TGTGCCAGTTCCTCCCCCGATGTCTCCTATAATTCACCCCTCCACTTT
CDR3: CASSSPDVSYNSPLHF

J: TRBJ2-3
D: -
size: once
V: TRBV2
DNA: TGTGCCAGCAGTGGGAGCCGGGGGGATACGCAGTATTTT
CDR3: CASSGSRGDTQYF

J: TRBJ2-3
D: TRBD1
size: -
V: TRBV5-1
DNA: TGCGCCAGCAGCTTGGACAGGGGAGACACAGATACGCAGTATTTT
CDR3: CASSLDRGDTDTQYF

J: TRBJ2-7
D: TRBD2
size: many
V: TRBV7-3
DNA: TGTGCCAGCAGCCCCCAACTAGCGGGAGTCGAAGAGCAGTACTTC
CDR3: CASSPQLAGVEEQYF

J: TRBJ2-5
D: -
size: many
V: TRBV30
DNA: TGTGCCTGGAGTGTGGACTACGCCGGGACCCAGTACTTC
CDR3: CAWSVDYAGTQYF

J: TRBJ2-5
D: -
size: many
V: TRBV28
DNA: TGTGCCACCACGACTTCCGACAGGGTTGTAGCGGGAACACTCGGGGAGACCCAGTACTTC
CDR3: CATTTSDRVVAGTLGETQYF

J: TRBJ2-3
D: -
size: few
V: TRBV20-1
DNA: TGCAGTGCTAGAGGGGGCGGGACGTTCACAGGGACGCAGTATTTT
CDR3: CSARGGGTFTGTQYF

J: TRBJ1-2
D: TRBD1
size: many
V: TRBV29-1
DNA: TGCAGCGTGTTGACAGGGGACTTTGGGTATGGCTACACCTTC
CDR3: CSVLTGDFGYGYTF

J: TRBJ2-7
D: TRBD1
size: many
V: TRBV12-3/TRBV12-4
DNA: TGTGCCAGCAGTCCCCAAGGACAGGTCACCTACGAGCAGTACTTC
CDR3: CASSPQGQVTYEQYF

J: TRBJ1-5
D: -
size: many
V: TRBV10-2
DNA: TGCGCCAGCGCAGACAGCTACAATCAGCCCCAGCATTTT
CDR3: CASADSYNQPQHF

J: TRBJ1-5
D: -
size: many
V: TRBV28
DNA: TGTGCCAGCAGTTTGAACCCCCCCCCTCTTGCGCCCCAGCATTTT
CDR3: CASSLNPPPLAPQHF

J: TRBJ2-3
D: -
size: many
V: TRBV6-2/TRBV6-3
DNA: TGTGCCAGCAGTTACTCCGCGGGCCAGTATTTT
CDR3: CASSYSAGQYF

J: TRBJ2-3
D: TRBD2
size: few
V: TRBV20-1
DNA: TGCAGTGCTAGACGCGGGGGAGGGTCAGATACGCAGTATTTT
CDR3: CSARRGGGSDTQYF

J: TRBJ1-1
D: -
size: few
V: TRBV28
DNA: TGTGCCAGCAGTTTACCAGCAGACATGAACACTGAAGCTTTCTTT
CDR3: CASSLPADMNTEAFF

J: TRBJ2-7
D: TRBD1
size: -
V: TRBV7-6
DNA: TGTGCCAGCAGCCAGGGACAGGGGACAACCTACGAGCAGTACTTC
CDR3: CASSQGQGTTYEQYF

J: TRBJ2-3
D: TRBD1
size: many
V: TRBV5-1
DNA: TGCGCCAGCAGCTTGGGATGGGGACAGAGCACAGATACGCAGTATTTT
CDR3: CASSLGWGQSTDTQYF

J: TRBJ2-3
D: TRBD2
size: many
V: TRBV6-5
DNA: TGTGCCAGCAGTTTAATAAGCGGGAGTCAGGATACGCAGTATTTT
CDR3: CASSLISGSQDTQYF

J: TRBJ2-5
D: -
size: many
V: TRBV5-1
DNA: TGCGCCAGCAGCTTGGGGGGTAATGGTGGAGAGACCCAGTACTTC
CDR3: CASSLGGNGGETQYF

J: TRBJ2-1
D: -
size: -
V: TRBV28
DNA: TGTGCCAGCAGTCCCCGGGATGGGGGATGGAATGAGCAGTTCTTC
CDR3: CASSPRDGGWNEQFF

J: TRBJ1-2
D: TRBD1
size: -
V: TRBV5-1
DNA: TGCGCCAGCAGCTTTTCGTCGGACAGGGGCGGCTACACCTTC
CDR3: CASSFSSDRGGYTF

J: TRBJ1-3
D: -
size: many
V: TRBV6-1
DNA: TGTGCCAGCAGCCTGAGGAGGAGCGGAAACACCATATATTTT
CDR3: CASSLRRSGNTIYF

J: TRBJ2-7
D: TRBD1
size: many
V: TRBV24-1
DNA: TGTGCCACCAGTGATCTCCTGACAGGGGACGAGCAGTACTTC
CDR3: CATSDLLTGDEQYF

J: TRBJ2-7
D: -
size: many
V: TRBV29-1
DNA: TGCAGCGTTGAAGGGTTTGGTGGGATGGCGCGGGAGCAGTACTTC
CDR3: CSVEGFGGMAREQYF

J: TRBJ1-1
D: -
size: many
V: TRBV2
DNA: TGTGCCAGCAGTCTGGGGCAACCGAACACTGAAGCTTTCTTT
CDR3: CASSLGQPNTEAFF

J: TRBJ2-1
D: TRBD2
size: few
V: TRBV19
DNA: TGTGCCAGTAGTATGGCGGGAGAAGCAAATGAGCAGTTCTTC
CDR3: CASSMAGEANEQFF

J: TRBJ1-6
D: -
size: -
V: TRBV5-1
DNA: TGCGCCAGCAGCCCGACAGCTTTGGCTTCACCCCTCCACTTT
CDR3: CASSPTALASPLHF

J: TRBJ2-1
D: -
size: -
V: TRBV27
DNA: TGTGCCAGCAGTTTAGGGACGAATACCGATGAGCAGTTCTTC
CDR3: CASSLGTNTDEQFF

J: TRBJ2-7
D: -
size: many
V: TRBV28
DNA: TGTGCCACCCCCCCTCGGTGGGGAATCTACGAGCAGTACTTC
CDR3: CATPPRWGIYEQYF

J: TRBJ1-4
D: -
size: few
V: TRBV9
DNA: TGTGCCAGCAGCGTGACAGCTCATAATGAAAAACTGTTTTTT
CDR3: CASSVTAHNEKLFF

J: TRBJ2-7
D: -
size: -
V: TRBV15
DNA: TGTGCCACCAGCATCAACGAGCAGTACTTC
CDR3: CATSINEQYF

J: TRBJ2-7
D: TRBD1
size: -
V: TRBV28
DNA: TGTGCCAGCAGTGGCCAGGGAGGGACAGGGGGGGCCTACGAGCAGTACTTC
CDR3: CASSGQGGTGGAYEQYF

J: TRBJ2-5
D: TRBD1
size: few
V: TRBV28
DNA: TGTGCCAGCAGGCGGACAGGGGATGTTCAGACCCAGTACTTC
CDR3: CASRRTGDVQTQYF

J: TRBJ2-3
D: -
size: many
V: TRBV3-1
DNA: TGTGCCAGCAGCCAAGACCTGGCGGCCCTGGGCACAGATACGCAGTATTTT
CDR3: CASSQDLAALGTDTQYF

J: TRBJ1-1
D: -
size: few
V: TRBV5-1
DNA: TGCGCCAGCAGCTTACGGGGGGGGGGTTCCACTGAAGCTTTCTTT
CDR3: CASSLRGGGSTEAFF

J: TRBJ1-1
D: -
size: many
V: TRBV19
DNA: TGTGCCAGTAGTATCTTAAAGGGGCTGAACACTGAAGCTTTCTTT
CDR3: CASSILKGLNTEAFF

J: TRBJ2-7
D: TRBD1
size: once
V: TRBV2
DNA: TGTGCCAGCAGGCCCGGGACAGGGGCAGACGACGAGCAGTACTTC
CDR3: CASRPGTGADDEQYF

J: TRBJ2-7
D: TRBD2
size: few
V: TRBV19
DNA: TGTGCCAGTAGTATGTTACTAGCGGGAAGTGTGAACTTC
CDR3: CASSMLLAGSVNF

J: TRBJ2-1
D: TRBD2
size: few
V: TRBV6-2/TRBV6-3
DNA: TGTGCCAGCAGTGGGGGACTAGCGGGAGTCAATCAGTTCTTC
CDR3: CASSGGLAGVNQFF

J: TRBJ2-5
D: -
size: many
V: TRBV7-2
DNA: TGTGCCAGCAGCTTAGACCCCTCATTAGAGACCCAGTACTTC
CDR3: CASSLDPSLETQYF

J: TRBJ2-3
D: -
size: many
V: TRBV11-3
DNA: TGTGCCAGCAGCCAAGGACTCCACAGAGGGATAGATACGCAGTATTTT
CDR3: CASSQGLHRGIDTQYF

J: TRBJ1-5
D: -
size: many
V: TRBV13
DNA: TGTGCCAGCAGCTTAGGCCGGCAGGGGAGGCAGCCCCAGCATTTT
CDR3: CASSLGRQGRQPQHF

J: TRBJ2-3
D: TRBD2
size: many
V: TRBV28
DNA: TGTGCCAGCAGTGGGGGACTAGCGGGATGGGCAGATACGCAGTATTTT
CDR3: CASSGGLAGWADTQYF

J: TRBJ2-1
D: TRBD2
size: -
V: TRBV2
DNA: TGTGCCAGCAGCTTAGCGCAGGGGACTAGCAATGAGCAGTTCTTC
CDR3: CASSLAQGTSNEQFF

J: TRBJ1-4
D: -
size: many
V: TRBV28
DNA: TGTGCCAGCAGTTTACCCAGGTTTGAGGAAAAACTGTTTTTT
CDR3: CASSLPRFEEKLFF

J: TRBJ1-3
D: -
size: -
V: TRBV3-1
DNA: TGTGCCAGCAGCCAAGAGAATGCAGGGATGGGAAACACCATATATTTT
CDR3: CASSQENAGMGNTIYF

J: TRBJ2-1
D: -
size: many
V: TRBV20-1
DNA: TGCAGTGCCCCTTACAGCGATTCTGAGCAGTTCTTC
CDR3: CSAPYSDSEQFF

J: TRBJ1-3
D: TRBD1
size: few
V: TRBV10-2
DNA: TGCGCCAGCAGTGAAAGACAGGGGGAGCCCGGCGGAAACACCATATATTTT
CDR3: CASSERQGEPGGNTIYF

J: TRBJ2-3
D: -
size: -
V: TRBV12-3/TRBV12-4
DNA: TGTGCCAGCACCATCGGGACCTTCACAGATACGCAGTATTTT
CDR3: CASTIGTFTDTQYF

J: TRBJ2-7
D: -
size: few
V: TRBV11-3
DNA: TGTGCCAGCAGCTTAGGTGGGGCGAGCTCCTACGAGCAGTACTTC
CDR3: CASSLGGASSYEQYF

J: TRBJ1-2
D: TRBD1
size: many
V: TRBV28
DNA: TGTGCCAGCAGTTTAGGCGGGACAGGGGAGGAGAAGGGCTACACCTTC
CDR3: CASSLGGTGEEKGYTF

J: TRBJ2-7
D: TRBD2
size: few
V: TRBV6-1
DNA: TGTGCCAGCAGTGAAGCGGACGGGACTAGCGGGAGATCAAGCTACGAGCAGTACTTC
CDR3: CASSEADGTSGRSSYEQYF

J: TRBJ2-3
D: -
size: -
V: TRBV6-2/TRBV6-3
DNA: TGTGCCAGCAGGGTTGGACTAAACCATTTCACAGATACGCAGTATTTT
CDR3: CASRVGLNHFTDTQYF

J: TRBJ1-3
D: TRBD1
size: many
V: TRBV20-1
DNA: TGCAGTGCGTCCCCAGGGACAGACACCTCTGGAAACACCATATATTTT
CDR3: CSASPGTDTSGNTIYF